These T cell receptor beta chains were read from a single sample in a study of blood T cell repertoires in COVID-19. Libraries were prepared by immunoSEQ multiplex PCR; TCRdb keeps only in-frame clonotypes and omits some of them. The sample holds 360,000 or so clones, almost 90% seen once. Source material: peripheral blood. These receptors were taken from a man between 18 and 35 years old with active or convalescent COVID-19. Each CDR3 is given without its conserved first and last residue. Each record gives: V gene, J gene, D gene, CDR3 protein. A D gene is named only where the DNA matches it firmly.

TRBV4-1,TRBJ2-2,NA,ASSQEGLANTGELF
TRBV11-3,TRBJ2-2,TRBD2,ASSLAGGPGTGELF
TRBV11-2,TRBJ2-3,NA,ASSPEAGQSTDTQY
TRBV19,TRBJ1-2,TRBD1,ASRGGVSGYT
TRBV5-1,TRBJ1-2,NA,ASSLGQFNYGYT
TRBV5-4,TRBJ1-2,TRBD1,ASSLEGAGINYGYT
TRBV29-1,TRBJ1-2,NA,SVIGQLYGYT
TRBV7-3,TRBJ2-1,TRBD2,ASSLLAGYNEQF
TRBV7-9,TRBJ2-7,TRBD1,ASSPSGTGKGEQY
TRBV19,TRBJ2-1,NA,ASKSGPSSYNEQF
TRBV15,TRBJ2-1,TRBD2,ATSRGGAGGPNEQF
TRBV9,TRBJ1-2,NA,ASSGSEGVSVYGYT
TRBV4-3,TRBJ2-2,NA,ASSQDEGPGELF
TRBV29-1,TRBJ2-3,TRBD1,SVESPRGTYLSDSTDTQY
TRBV5-1,TRBJ2-7,NA,ASSLQGASYEQY
TRBV5-1,TRBJ2-2,TRBD1,ASSLGQGALNTGELF
TRBV29-1,TRBJ1-1,TRBD1,SVDGRQGANTEAF
TRBV7-8,TRBJ1-2,TRBD1,ASSLATRGSGGDVYGYT
TRBV14,TRBJ2-5,NA,ASSQGVFYFGRPQETQY
TRBV28,TRBJ1-5,TRBD1,ASINPRTGNQPQH
TRBV5-6,TRBJ2-1,TRBD2,ASSSQAGVAQF
TRBV5-1,TRBJ1-1,NA,ASSSDRFTEAF
TRBV6-6,TRBJ2-7,NA,ASSYVGLEQY
TRBV19,TRBJ1-2,NA,ASSIGRDSSGYT
TRBV4-2,TRBJ2-3,TRBD2,ASSHSVGGGPQGTQY
TRBV29-1,TRBJ1-2,TRBD1,SVEPVRGQGYT
TRBV27,TRBJ1-3,NA,ASSGSGTLSRNTIY
TRBV7-2,TRBJ2-7,TRBD1,ASTPGQPSYEQY
TRBV6-5,TRBJ2-3,TRBD2,ASSYSAGASTDTQY
TRBV27,TRBJ1-1,NA,ASSYSALGTEAF
TRBV28,TRBJ1-5,NA,ASSPSLGARGQPQH
TRBV5-1,TRBJ2-3,NA,ASSLVRDTQY
TRBV19,TRBJ2-4,NA,ASHGDSNIQY
TRBV6-5,TRBJ2-5,NA,ASSHGETQY
TRBV6-5,TRBJ2-1,NA,ASSYRSSYNEQF
TRBV7-9,TRBJ1-3,NA,ASSLEYQGSGNTIY
TRBV7-8,TRBJ1-5,TRBD1,ASSTRTGGLLDNQPQH
TRBV9,TRBJ1-2,TRBD1,ASSVQGGYGYT
TRBV7-2,TRBJ2-1,TRBD1,ASSLTGDHYNEQF
TRBV7-3,TRBJ1-1,NA,ASSLRQGMTEAF